One and the same sample provided the 2 T cell receptor beta chains below, sequenced in a study of blood T cell repertoires in COVID-19. TCRdb's table, derived via immunoSEQ multiplex PCR, lists solely in-frame clones and lacks some. Of just over 650,000 clones in the sample, 70% to 90% were seen once. The specimen sequenced was peripheral blood. The source of these receptors is a woman aged 18 to 35 with acute or convalescent COVID-19.

The DNA for the CDR3 is TGTGCCAGCAGGGATAACAGGAAAAATCAGCCCCAGCATTTT. This codes for CASRDNRKNQPQHF. The J gene is TRBJ1-5, the V gene TRBV6-5; possibly TRBD1 for D (5 bases). Germline V gene sequence: CDR1 MNHEY, CDR2 SVGAGI. Between the trimmed V and J ends, which lost 6 bases and 4 bases, there was a span of 13 bases. The CDR3 loop spans 14 amino acids.

This clone was seen just once. This chain connects TRBV6-5 to TRBJ1-1, with a weak D call TRBD1 (6 bases). CDR1 and CDR2 (germline): MNHEY, SVGAGI. This CDR3 is 13 amino acids long. Between the trimmed V and J ends, which lost 10 bases and 4 bases, there was a span of 16 bases. The CDR3 bases are TGTGCCACCTGGACAGACCCCTTCACTGAAGCTTTCTTT. Protein: CATWTDPFTEAFF.